These T cell receptor beta chains were read from a single sample in a study of technical replicates of blood from several donors. TCRdb's table, derived via immunoSEQ multiplex PCR, lists solely in-frame clones and lacks some. The data contain approximately 70,000 clones, about 90% of them singletons. Sequenced material: T cells isolated from PBMCs. The receptors derive from a human donor in good health. CDR3s include the opening cysteine and the closing phenylalanine or tryptophan. Fields, in order: D gene, J gene, V gene, clone size, CDR3 protein, CDR3 DNA. D genes are given only for firm matches. A row's size may be missing; if present it is once, few, many or a size class.

D: TRBD1; J: TRBJ2-3; V: TRBV13; size: NA; CDR3: CASSLLPGGEGVDTQYF; DNA: TGTGCCAGCAGCTTACTCCCAGGGGGCGAGGGGGTAGATACGCAGTATTTT
D: TRBD2; J: TRBJ2-1; V: TRBV19; size: NA; CDR3: CASGTSGRNEQFF; DNA: TGTGCCAGCGGGACTAGCGGGAGAAATGAGCAGTTCTTC
D: TRBD1; J: TRBJ1-1; V: TRBV6-6; size: NA; CDR3: CASSYDRDNTEAFF; DNA: TGTGCCAGCAGTTACGACAGGGATAACACTGAAGCTTTCTTT
D: NA; J: TRBJ1-2; V: TRBV9; size: NA; CDR3: CASSVADFDGYTF; DNA: TGTGCCAGCAGCGTAGCCGACTTCGATGGCTACACCTTC
D: NA; J: TRBJ2-5; V: TRBV7-2; size: once; CDR3: CASSLYEGLETQYF; DNA: TGTGCCAGCAGCCTATACGAAGGACTGGAGACCCAGTACTTC
D: TRBD2; J: TRBJ2-6; V: TRBV19; size: NA; CDR3: CASSMWGGVPSGANVLTF; DNA: TGTGCCAGTAGTATGTGGGGGGGGGTCCCCTCTGGGGCCAACGTCCTGACTTTC
D: TRBD2; J: TRBJ2-3; V: TRBV7-9; size: NA; CDR3: CASSTPGLAGSFTDTQYF; DNA: TGTGCCAGCAGCACGCCGGGACTAGCGGGTTCGTTCACAGATACGCAGTATTTT
D: NA; J: TRBJ1-1; V: TRBV7-9; size: NA; CDR3: CASSFVTGTNTEAFF; DNA: TGTGCCAGCAGCTTCGTTACGGGTACAAACACTGAAGCTTTCTTT
D: TRBD2; J: TRBJ2-3; V: TRBV7-3; size: NA; CDR3: CASSPGGGRSNTQYF; DNA: TGTGCCAGCAGCCCTGGGGGCGGGAGGTCAAATACGCAGTATTTT
D: TRBD1; J: TRBJ1-5; V: TRBV27; size: NA; CDR3: CASSSQQGSNQPQHF; DNA: TGTGCCAGCAGTTCGCAACAGGGGAGCAATCAGCCCCAGCATTTT
D: TRBD2; J: TRBJ2-1; V: TRBV4-1; size: NA; CDR3: CASSQGRASGKGEQFF; DNA: TGCGCCAGCAGCCAAGGCAGAGCTAGCGGGAAAGGTGAGCAGTTCTTC
D: NA; J: TRBJ1-2; V: TRBV28; size: NA; CDR3: CASTGGNYGYTF; DNA: TGTGCCAGCACCGGAGGTAACTATGGCTACACCTTC
D: NA; J: TRBJ1-5; V: TRBV10-3; size: NA; CDR3: CAISDREAQPQHF; DNA: TGTGCCATCAGTGACAGGGAGGCGCAGCCCCAGCATTTT
D: NA; J: TRBJ2-7; V: TRBV6-5; size: NA; CDR3: CASSYSTGWIAYEQYF; DNA: TGTGCCAGCAGTTACTCCACAGGGTGGATCGCCTACGAGCAGTACTTC
D: TRBD1; J: TRBJ1-2; V: TRBV29-1; size: NA; CDR3: CSVEEYRGFNYGYTF; DNA: TGCAGCGTTGAAGAATACAGGGGATTTAACTATGGCTACACCTTC
D: NA; J: TRBJ2-6; V: TRBV5-8; size: NA; CDR3: CASSPISGANVLTF; DNA: TGTGCCAGCAGCCCTATCTCGGGGGCCAACGTCCTGACTTTC
D: TRBD1; J: TRBJ2-5; V: TRBV11-3; size: NA; CDR3: CASSFWDSQETQYF; DNA: TGTGCCAGCAGCTTCTGGGACAGTCAAGAGACCCAGTACTTC
D: NA; J: TRBJ2-1; V: TRBV7-2; size: NA; CDR3: CASSLGVVWQGSSYNEQFF; DNA: TGTGCCAGCAGCTTAGGGGTCGTTTGGCAGGGGAGCTCCTACAATGAGCAGTTCTTC
D: NA; J: TRBJ2-7; V: TRBV9; size: NA; CDR3: CASSAQDSGYEQYF; DNA: TGTGCCAGCAGCGCGCAGGACAGCGGCTACGAGCAGTACTTC
D: TRBD1; J: TRBJ1-5; V: TRBV6-1; size: NA; CDR3: CASSEKWTGINQPQHF; DNA: TGTGCCAGCAGTGAAAAATGGACAGGGATTAATCAGCCCCAGCATTTT
D: TRBD1; J: TRBJ2-7; V: TRBV29-1; size: NA; CDR3: CSVEPGQGGYEQYF; DNA: TGCAGCGTTGAACCGGGACAGGGAGGCTACGAGCAGTACTTC
D: TRBD2; J: TRBJ2-7; V: TRBV27; size: NA; CDR3: CASSLADSYEQYF; DNA: TGTGCCAGCAGCCTAGCGGACTCCTACGAGCAGTACTTC
D: TRBD1; J: TRBJ2-4; V: TRBV7-9; size: NA; CDR3: CASSEGTGGENIQYF; DNA: TGTGCCAGCAGCGAAGGGACAGGGGGCGAAAACATTCAGTACTTC
D: NA; J: TRBJ2-3; V: TRBV4-3; size: NA; CDR3: CASSQDLAGYTDTQYF; DNA: TGCGCCAGCAGCCAAGATCTGGCGGGGTACACAGATACGCAGTATTTT
D: NA; J: TRBJ2-4; V: TRBV6-5; size: NA; CDR3: CASSYSGHLGNIQYF; DNA: TGTGCCAGCAGTTACTCGGGGCACCTCGGGAACATTCAGTACTTC
D: NA; J: TRBJ2-7; V: TRBV29-1; size: NA; CDR3: CSVGWLSYEQYF; DNA: TGCAGCGTTGGGTGGCTCTCCTACGAGCAGTACTTC
D: TRBD1; J: TRBJ2-7; V: TRBV5-6; size: NA; CDR3: CASSLVGTENYEQYF; DNA: TGTGCCAGCAGCTTGGTCGGGACAGAAAACTACGAGCAGTACTTC
D: TRBD1; J: TRBJ1-2; V: TRBV14; size: NA; CDR3: CASSQDLLQGVSNYGYTF; DNA: TGTGCCAGCAGCCAAGATTTACTCCAGGGGGTTTCTAACTATGGCTACACCTTC
D: NA; J: TRBJ1-1; V: TRBV6-5; size: NA; CDR3: CASTLGGTEAFF; DNA: TGTGCCAGCACCCTCGGGGGTACCGAAGCTTTCTTT
D: NA; J: TRBJ1-2; V: TRBV6-1; size: NA; CDR3: CASSEPFDYLANYGYTF; DNA: TGTGCCAGCAGTGAGCCATTCGATTACCTAGCTAACTATGGCTACACCTTC
D: NA; J: TRBJ1-5; V: TRBV4-1; size: NA; CDR3: CASSQAYSNQPQHF; DNA: TGCGCCAGCAGCCAAGCTTATAGCAATCAGCCCCAGCATTTT
D: NA; J: TRBJ1-3; V: TRBV19; size: NA; CDR3: CASRGRGGSSGNTIYF; DNA: TGTGCCAGTAGGGGAAGAGGCGGGAGCTCTGGAAACACCATATATTTT
D: TRBD1; J: TRBJ1-2; V: TRBV27; size: NA; CDR3: CASSINRGANYGYTF; DNA: TGTGCCAGCAGTATTAACAGGGGAGCTAACTATGGCTACACCTTC
D: NA; J: TRBJ1-2; V: TRBV7-3; size: NA; CDR3: CASSLTQGSDGYTF; DNA: TGTGCCAGCAGCTTAACCCAGGGGTCTGATGGCTACACCTTC
D: TRBD2; J: TRBJ2-7; V: TRBV4-3; size: NA; CDR3: CASSQVRTSAYEQYF; DNA: TGCGCCAGCAGCCAAGTCCGGACTAGCGCCTACGAGCAGTACTTC
D: TRBD1; J: TRBJ1-2; V: TRBV7-2; size: NA; CDR3: CASSLMDRENYGYTF; DNA: TGTGCCAGCAGCCTGATGGACAGGGAGAACTATGGCTACACCTTC
D: NA; J: TRBJ1-5; V: TRBV6-1; size: NA; CDR3: CASTPGGPNQPQHF; DNA: TGTGCCAGCACCCCCGGGGGGCCTAATCAGCCCCAGCATTTT
D: TRBD1; J: TRBJ1-5; V: TRBV9; size: NA; CDR3: CASSVTGSNQPQHF; DNA: TGTGCCAGCAGCGTGACAGGGAGCAATCAGCCCCAGCATTTT
D: TRBD1; J: TRBJ1-2; V: TRBV5-4; size: once; CDR3: CASSNRTGGDYGYTF; DNA: TGTGCCAGCAGCAATCGGACAGGGGGTGACTATGGCTACACCTTC
D: NA; J: TRBJ2-2; V: TRBV7-3; size: once; CDR3: CASRAPTGELFF; DNA: TGTGCCAGCAGGGCCCCCACCGGGGAGCTGTTTTTT
D: TRBD1; J: TRBJ2-2; V: TRBV6-1; size: NA; CDR3: CASIMDRGIGELFF; DNA: TGTGCCAGCATTATGGACAGGGGGATCGGGGAGCTGTTTTTT
D: NA; J: TRBJ1-5; V: TRBV19; size: once; CDR3: CASSSGDYSNQPQHF; DNA: TGTGCCAGTTCATCAGGGGATTATAGCAATCAGCCCCAGCATTTT
D: TRBD1; J: TRBJ1-4; V: TRBV27; size: NA; CDR3: CASSPTGGRNEKLFF; DNA: TGTGCCAGCAGTCCGACAGGGGGCCGTAATGAAAAACTGTTTTTT
D: NA; J: TRBJ2-2; V: TRBV9; size: once; CDR3: CASSVTGMDTGELFF; DNA: TGTGCCAGCAGCGTAACGGGAATGGACACCGGGGAGCTGTTTTTT
D: NA; J: TRBJ2-7; V: TRBV6-5; size: NA; CDR3: CASSYKQGYEQYF; DNA: TGTGCCAGCAGTTATAAACAGGGCTACGAGCAGTACTTC
D: NA; J: TRBJ2-1; V: TRBV9; size: NA; CDR3: CASSVASYNEQFF; DNA: TGTGCCAGCAGCGTGGCCTCCTACAATGAGCAGTTCTTC
D: TRBD1; J: TRBJ1-3; V: TRBV27; size: NA; CDR3: CASSLTGQGFGNTIYF; DNA: TGTGCCAGCAGTTTAACGGGACAGGGTTTTGGAAACACCATATATTTT
D: NA; J: TRBJ2-4; V: TRBV14; size: NA; CDR3: CASSQKEGTQGYDDIQYF; DNA: TGTGCCAGCAGCCAAAAGGAGGGGACACAGGGGTACGATGACATTCAGTACTTC
D: TRBD2; J: TRBJ2-1; V: TRBV28; size: NA; CDR3: CAVFSGRSHNEQFF; DNA: TGTGCAGTATTTAGCGGGAGATCCCACAATGAGCAGTTCTTC
D: TRBD2; J: TRBJ2-1; V: TRBV25-1; size: NA; CDR3: CASIDGGGSSYNEQFF; DNA: TGTGCCAGCATAGACGGCGGGGGAAGCTCCTACAATGAGCAGTTCTTC
D: NA; J: TRBJ1-4; V: TRBV10-3; size: NA; CDR3: CAISEARGEKLFF; DNA: TGTGCCATCAGTGAGGCTAGGGGTGAAAAACTGTTTTTT
D: NA; J: TRBJ1-2; V: TRBV9; size: NA; CDR3: CASSVAGAAYGYTF; DNA: TGTGCCAGCAGCGTAGCTGGGGCCGCCTATGGCTACACCTTC
D: NA; J: TRBJ2-1; V: TRBV19; size: NA; CDR3: CAVRLGSKGNEQFF; DNA: TGTGCTGTCAGACTAGGCTCGAAGGGGAATGAGCAGTTCTTC
D: NA; J: TRBJ1-2; V: TRBV5-6; size: NA; CDR3: CASSLGDSNGYTF; DNA: TGTGCCAGCAGCTTAGGAGACAGCAATGGCTACACCTTC